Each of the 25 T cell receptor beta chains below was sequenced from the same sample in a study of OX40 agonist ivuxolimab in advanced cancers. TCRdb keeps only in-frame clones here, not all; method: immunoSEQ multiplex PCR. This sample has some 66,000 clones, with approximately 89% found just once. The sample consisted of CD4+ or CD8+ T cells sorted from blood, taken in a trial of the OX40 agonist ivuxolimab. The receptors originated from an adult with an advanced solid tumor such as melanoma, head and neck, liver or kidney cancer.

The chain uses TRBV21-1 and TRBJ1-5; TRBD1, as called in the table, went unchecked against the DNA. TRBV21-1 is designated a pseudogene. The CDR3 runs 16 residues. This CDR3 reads CASSKVGQGLRQPQHF. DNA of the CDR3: TGTGCCAGCAGCAAAGTGGGACAGGGACTTCGGCAGCCCCAGCATTTT.

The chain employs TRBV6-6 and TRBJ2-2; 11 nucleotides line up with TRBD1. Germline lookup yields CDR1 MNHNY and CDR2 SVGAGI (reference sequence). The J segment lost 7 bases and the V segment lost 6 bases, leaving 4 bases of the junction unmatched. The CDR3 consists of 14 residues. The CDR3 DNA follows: TGTGCCAGCAGGGGGACAGGGGGAGGCGGGGAGCTGTTTTTT. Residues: CASRGTGGGGELFF.

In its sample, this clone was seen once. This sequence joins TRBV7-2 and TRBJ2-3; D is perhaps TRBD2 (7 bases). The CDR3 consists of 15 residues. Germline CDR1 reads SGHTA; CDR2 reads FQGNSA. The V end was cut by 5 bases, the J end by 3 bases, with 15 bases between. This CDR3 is CASSRVGGGTDTQYF. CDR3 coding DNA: TGTGCCAGCAGCCGAGTGGGAGGGGGGACAGATACGCAGTATTTT.

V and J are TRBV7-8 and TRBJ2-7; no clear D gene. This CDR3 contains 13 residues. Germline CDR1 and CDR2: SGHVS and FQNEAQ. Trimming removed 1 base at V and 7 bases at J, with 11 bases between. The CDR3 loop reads CASSLDRSGEQYF. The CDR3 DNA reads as TGTGCCAGCAGCTTAGATCGGTCTGGGGAGCAGTACTTC.

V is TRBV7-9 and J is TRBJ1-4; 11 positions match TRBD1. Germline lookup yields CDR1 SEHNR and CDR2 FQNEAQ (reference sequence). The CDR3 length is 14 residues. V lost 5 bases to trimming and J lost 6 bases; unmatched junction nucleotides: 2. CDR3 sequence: CASSRDRGDEKLFF. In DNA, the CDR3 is TGTGCCAGCAGCCGGGACAGGGGGGATGAAAAACTGTTTTTT. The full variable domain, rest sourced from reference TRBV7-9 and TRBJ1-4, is DTGVSQNPRHKITKRGQNVTFRCDPISEHNRLYWYRQTLGQGPEFLTYFQNEAQLEKSRLLSDRFSAERPKGSFSTLEIQRTEQGDSAMYLCASSRDRGDEKLFFGSGTQLSVL.

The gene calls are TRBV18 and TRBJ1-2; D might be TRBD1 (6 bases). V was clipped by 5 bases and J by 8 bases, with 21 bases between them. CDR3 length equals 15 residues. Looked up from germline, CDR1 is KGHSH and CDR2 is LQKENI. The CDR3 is CASSATGTPPGGYTF. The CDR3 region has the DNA TGTGCCAGCTCAGCGACCGGGACACCCCCGGGGGGCTACACCTTC.

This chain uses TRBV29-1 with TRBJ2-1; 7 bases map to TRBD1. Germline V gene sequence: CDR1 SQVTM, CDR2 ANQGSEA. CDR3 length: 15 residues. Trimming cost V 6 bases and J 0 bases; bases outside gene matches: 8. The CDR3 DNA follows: TGCAGCGTCCCAAAAGGGACAGCCTCCTACAATGAGCAGTTCTTC. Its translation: CSVPKGTASYNEQFF.

This chain's CDR3 is CASSPRGNNQPQHF. The CDR3 DNA reads as TGTGCCAGTAGTCCCAGGGGGAATAATCAGCCCCAGCATTTT. This chain links TRBV19 with TRBJ1-5; 7 nucleotides agree with TRBD1. Trimming cost V 5 bases and J 4 bases; bases outside gene matches: 5. This CDR3 is 14 amino acids long. Germline lookup yields CDR1 LNHDA and CDR2 SQIVND (reference sequence).

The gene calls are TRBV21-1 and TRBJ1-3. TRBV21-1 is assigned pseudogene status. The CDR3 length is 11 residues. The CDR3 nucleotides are TGTGCCAGCAGCAAAGAGTGCACCATATATTTT. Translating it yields CASSKECTIYF.

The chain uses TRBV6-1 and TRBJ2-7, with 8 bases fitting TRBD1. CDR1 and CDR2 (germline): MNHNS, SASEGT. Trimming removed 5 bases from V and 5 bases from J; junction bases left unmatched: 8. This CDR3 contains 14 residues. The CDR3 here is CASSPGTGAHEQYF. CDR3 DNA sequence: TGTGCCAGCAGTCCCGGGACAGGAGCTCACGAGCAGTACTTC.

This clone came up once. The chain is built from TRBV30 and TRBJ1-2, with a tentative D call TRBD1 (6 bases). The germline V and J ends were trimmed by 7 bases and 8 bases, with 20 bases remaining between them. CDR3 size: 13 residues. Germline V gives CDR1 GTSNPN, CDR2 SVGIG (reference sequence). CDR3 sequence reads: CAFGTTHPRGYTF. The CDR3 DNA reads TGTGCCTTCGGGACAACCCACCCGCGCGGCTACACCTTC.

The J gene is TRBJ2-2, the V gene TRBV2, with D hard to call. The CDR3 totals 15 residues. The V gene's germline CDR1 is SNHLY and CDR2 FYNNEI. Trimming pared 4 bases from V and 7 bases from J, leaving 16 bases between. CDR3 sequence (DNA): TGTGCCAGCAGTGTGGCCATCATTTACGGCGGGGAGCTGTTTTTT. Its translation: CASSVAIIYGGELFF.

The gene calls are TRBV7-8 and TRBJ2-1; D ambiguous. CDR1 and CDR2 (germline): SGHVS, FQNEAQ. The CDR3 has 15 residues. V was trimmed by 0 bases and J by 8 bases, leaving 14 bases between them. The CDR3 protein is CASSLAPPPSDEQFF. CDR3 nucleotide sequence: TGTGCCAGCAGCTTAGCCCCGCCCCCAAGCGATGAGCAGTTCTTC.

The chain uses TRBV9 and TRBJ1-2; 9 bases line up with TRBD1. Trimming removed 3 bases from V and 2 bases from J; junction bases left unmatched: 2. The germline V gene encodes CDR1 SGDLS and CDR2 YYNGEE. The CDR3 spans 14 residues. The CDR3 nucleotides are TGTGCCAGCAGCGCGGGACAGGGCAACTATGGCTACACCTTC. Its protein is CASSAGQGNYGYTF.

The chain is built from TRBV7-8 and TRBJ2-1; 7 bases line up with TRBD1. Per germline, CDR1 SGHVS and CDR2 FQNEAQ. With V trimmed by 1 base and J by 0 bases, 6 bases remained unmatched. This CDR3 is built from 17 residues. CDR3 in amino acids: CASSLVDRAFSYNEQFF. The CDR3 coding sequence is TGTGCCAGCAGCTTAGTCGACAGGGCTTTCTCCTACAATGAGCAGTTCTTC.

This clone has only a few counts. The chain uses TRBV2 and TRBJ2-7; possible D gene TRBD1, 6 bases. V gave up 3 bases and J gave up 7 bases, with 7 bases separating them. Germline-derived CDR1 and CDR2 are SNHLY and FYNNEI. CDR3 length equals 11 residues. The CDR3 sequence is CASSDTGEQYF. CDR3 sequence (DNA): TGTGCCAGCAGTGATACAGGGGAGCAGTACTTC. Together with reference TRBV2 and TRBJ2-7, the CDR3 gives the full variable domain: EPEVTQTPSHQVTQMGQEVILRCVPISNHLYFYWYRQILGQKVEFLVSFYNNEISEKSEIFDDQFSVERPDGSNFTLKIRSTKLEDSAMYFCASSDTGEQYFGPGTRLTVT.

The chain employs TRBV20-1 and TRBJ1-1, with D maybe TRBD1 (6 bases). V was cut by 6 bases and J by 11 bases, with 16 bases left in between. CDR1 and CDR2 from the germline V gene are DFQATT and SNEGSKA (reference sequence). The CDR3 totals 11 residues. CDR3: CSAGRAQGAFF. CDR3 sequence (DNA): TGCAGTGCAGGGCGGGCCCAGGGGGCTTTCTTT.

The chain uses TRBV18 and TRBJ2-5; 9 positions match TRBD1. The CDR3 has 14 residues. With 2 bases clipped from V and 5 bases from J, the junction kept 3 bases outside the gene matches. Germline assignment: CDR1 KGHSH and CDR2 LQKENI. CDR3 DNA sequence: TGTGCCAGCTCACCAAGGACAGGGGTCGAGACCCAGTACTTC. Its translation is CASSPRTGVETQYF.

The CDR3 nucleotides read TGTGCCAGCAGTTTGGACTTTAAGCGGGCCAAAAACATTCAGTACTTC. Protein sequence: CASSLDFKRAKNIQYF. The chain joins TRBV28 to TRBJ2-4, with D tentatively TRBD2 (5 bases). Trimming removed 3 bases from V and 1 base from J, with 13 bases in between. CDR1 and CDR2 from the germline V gene are MDHEN and SYDVKM. CDR3 length equals 16 residues. Supplemented by reference TRBV28 and TRBJ2-4, the full variable domain reads DVKVTQSSRYLVKRTGEKVFLECVQDMDHENMFWYRQDPGLGLRLIYFSYDVKMKEKGDIPEGYSVSREKKERFSLILESASTNQTSMYLCASSLDFKRAKNIQYFGAGTRLSVL.

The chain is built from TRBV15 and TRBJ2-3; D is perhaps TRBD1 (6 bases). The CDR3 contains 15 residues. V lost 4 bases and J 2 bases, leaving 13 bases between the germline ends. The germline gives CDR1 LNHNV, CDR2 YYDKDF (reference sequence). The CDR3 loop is CATSTTGQSTDTQYF. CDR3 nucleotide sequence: TGTGCCACCAGCACTACAGGACAGTCCACAGATACGCAGTATTTT.

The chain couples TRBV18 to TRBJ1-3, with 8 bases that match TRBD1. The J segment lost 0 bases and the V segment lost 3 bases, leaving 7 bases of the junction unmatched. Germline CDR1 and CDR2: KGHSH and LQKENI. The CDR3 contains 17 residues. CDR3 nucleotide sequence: TGTGCCAGCTCACCCCAGACAGGGGCCATCTCTGGAAACACCATATATTTT. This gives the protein CASSPQTGAISGNTIYF.

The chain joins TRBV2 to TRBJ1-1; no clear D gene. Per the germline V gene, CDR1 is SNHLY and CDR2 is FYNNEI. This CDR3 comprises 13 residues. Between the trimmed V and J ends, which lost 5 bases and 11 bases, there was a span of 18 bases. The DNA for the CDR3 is TGTGCCAGCAGTCGTCCGTCCATTCCCTGGGCTTTCTTT. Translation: CASSRPSIPWAFF.

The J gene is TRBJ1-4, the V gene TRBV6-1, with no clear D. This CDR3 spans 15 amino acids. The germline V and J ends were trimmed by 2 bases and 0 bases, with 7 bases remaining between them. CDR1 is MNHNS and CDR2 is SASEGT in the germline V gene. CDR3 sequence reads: CASSEYGATNEKLFF. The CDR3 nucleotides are TGTGCCAGCAGTGAATACGGTGCAACTAATGAAAAACTGTTTTTT.

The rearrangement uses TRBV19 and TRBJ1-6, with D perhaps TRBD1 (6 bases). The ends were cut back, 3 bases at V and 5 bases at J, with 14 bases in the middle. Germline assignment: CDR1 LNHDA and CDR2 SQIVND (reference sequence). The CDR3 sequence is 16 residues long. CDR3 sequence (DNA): TGTGCCAGTAGTATTACCGGACAGACTAATAATTCACCCCTCCACTTT. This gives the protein CASSITGQTNNSPLHF.

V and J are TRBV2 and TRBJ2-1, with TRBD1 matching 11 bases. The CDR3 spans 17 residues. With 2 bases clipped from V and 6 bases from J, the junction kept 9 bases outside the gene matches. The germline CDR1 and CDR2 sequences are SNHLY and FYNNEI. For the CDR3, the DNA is TGTGCCAGCAGTGAACGCAATCCGGGACAGGGGGGCAATGAGCAGTTCTTC. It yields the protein CASSERNPGQGGNEQFF. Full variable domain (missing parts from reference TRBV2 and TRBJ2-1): EPEVTQTPSHQVTQMGQEVILRCVPISNHLYFYWYRQILGQKVEFLVSFYNNEISEKSEIFDDQFSVERPDGSNFTLKIRSTKLEDSAMYFCASSERNPGQGGNEQFFGPGTRLTVL.